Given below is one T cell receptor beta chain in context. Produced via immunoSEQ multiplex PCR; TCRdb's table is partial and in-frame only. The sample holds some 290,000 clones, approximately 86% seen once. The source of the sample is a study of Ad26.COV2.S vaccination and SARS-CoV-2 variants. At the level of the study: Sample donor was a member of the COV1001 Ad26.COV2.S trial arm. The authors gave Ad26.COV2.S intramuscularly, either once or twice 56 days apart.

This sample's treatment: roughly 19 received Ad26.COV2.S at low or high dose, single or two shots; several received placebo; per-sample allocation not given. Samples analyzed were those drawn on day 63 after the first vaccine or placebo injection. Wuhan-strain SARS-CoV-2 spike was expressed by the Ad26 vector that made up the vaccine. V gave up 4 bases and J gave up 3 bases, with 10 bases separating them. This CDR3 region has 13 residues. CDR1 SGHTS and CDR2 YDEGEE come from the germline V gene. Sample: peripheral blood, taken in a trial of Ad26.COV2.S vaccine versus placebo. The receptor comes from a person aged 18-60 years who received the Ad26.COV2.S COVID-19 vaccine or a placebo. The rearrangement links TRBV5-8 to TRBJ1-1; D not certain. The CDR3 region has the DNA TGTGCCAGCAGCGGCGGTTTTTACACTGAAGCTTTCTTT. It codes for CASSGGFYTEAFF.